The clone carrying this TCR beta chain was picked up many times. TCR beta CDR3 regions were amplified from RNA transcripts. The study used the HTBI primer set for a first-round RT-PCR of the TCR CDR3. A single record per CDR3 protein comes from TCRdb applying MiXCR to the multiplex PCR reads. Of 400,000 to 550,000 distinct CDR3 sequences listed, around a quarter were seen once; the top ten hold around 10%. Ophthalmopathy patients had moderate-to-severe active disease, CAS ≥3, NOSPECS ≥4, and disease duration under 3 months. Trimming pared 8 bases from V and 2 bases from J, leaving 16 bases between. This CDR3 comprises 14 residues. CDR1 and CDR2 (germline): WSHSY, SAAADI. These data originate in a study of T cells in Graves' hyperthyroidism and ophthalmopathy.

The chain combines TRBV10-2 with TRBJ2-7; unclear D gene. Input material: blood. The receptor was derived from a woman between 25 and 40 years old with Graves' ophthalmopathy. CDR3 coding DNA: TGCGCCAGCGCCGCCCAACATAGCCCCTACGAGCAGTACTTC. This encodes CASAAQHSPYEQYF.